The 3 T cell receptor beta chains below were found in one sample sequenced in a study of graft-versus-host responses after intestinal transplantation. Their antigens remain unidentified. Profiling relied on immunoSEQ multiplex PCR, and the TCRdb table lists in-frame clones only, not all of them. The sample has 55,000 to 80,000 clones; 90% are singletons. The input for sequencing was unstimulated CD8+ T cells sorted from spleen or lymph node cells, taken before transplant. The receptors derive from a human donor who was the organ donor for an intestinal transplant.

The chain recombines TRBV5-1 with TRBJ2-1, with 10 bases aligning to TRBD2. This CDR3 is 19 amino acids long. Trimming removed 0 bases from V and 2 bases from J; junction bases left unmatched: 11. The germline gives CDR1 SGHRS, CDR2 YFSETQ. The chain's CDR3 is CASSLGALAGIRTYNEQFF. DNA of the CDR3: TGCGCCAGCAGCTTGGGGGCACTAGCGGGAATTAGGACCTACAATGAGCAGTTCTTC. Together with reference TRBV5-1 and TRBJ2-1, the CDR3 gives the full variable domain: KAGVTQTPRYLIKTRGQQVTLSCSPISGHRSVSWYQQTPGQGLQFLFEYFSETQRNKGNFPGRFSGRQFSNSRSEMNVSTLELGDSALYLCASSLGALAGIRTYNEQFFGPGTRLTVL.

This rearrangement joins TRBV28 to TRBJ1-2; 7 bases match TRBD1. The CDR3 extends over 16 amino acids. V trimming: 5 bases; J trimming: 6 bases; junction bases outside the gene matches: 15. Germline lookup yields CDR1 MDHEN and CDR2 SYDVKM. This CDR3 reads CASSLRLSGTADGYTF. Written as DNA, the CDR3 is TGTGCCAGCAGTCTCCGACTCTCCGGGACAGCCGATGGCTACACCTTC.

This clone was observed a handful of times. This chain links TRBV2 with TRBJ2-1; TRBD2 agrees at 11 bases. This CDR3 region has 16 residues. V was pared by 6 bases and J by 3 bases, with 7 bases of the junction left unmatched. Germline V gene sequence: CDR1 SNHLY, CDR2 FYNNEI. The CDR3 region is CASRTLAGDYYNEQFF. The DNA for the CDR3 is TGTGCCAGCAGAACACTAGCGGGAGATTACTACAATGAGCAGTTCTTC. Full variable domain (outside the CDR3, taken from reference TRBV2 and TRBJ2-1): EPEVTQTPSHQVTQMGQEVILRCVPISNHLYFYWYRQILGQKVEFLVSFYNNEISEKSEIFDDQFSVERPDGSNFTLKIRSTKLEDSAMYFCASRTLAGDYYNEQFFGPGTRLTVL.